This TCR beta chain comes out of a study of T cells in Graves' hyperthyroidism and ophthalmopathy. Overall study findings and caveats: Ophthalmopathy was separated from stable hyperthyroidism by a 13 V-J model.

RNA transcripts provided the source from which TCR beta CDR3 regions were amplified. Using the HTBI primer set, a first-round RT-PCR was run on the TCR CDR3. A single record per CDR3 protein comes from TCRdb applying MiXCR to the multiplex PCR reads. Seen here are 280,000 or so distinct CDR3 sequences, less than 30% observed once, and the top ten hold about 30%. There are 17 residues in the CDR3. J gave up 3 bases and V 2 bases, and 13 bases lay outside the gene matches. Germline lookup yields CDR1 MNHNS and CDR2 SASEGT. Progressors' blood was drawn at hyperthyroidism diagnosis, before ophthalmopathy symptoms. A note on this clonotype: Its antigen remains unidentified.

This chain connects TRBV6-1 to TRBJ2-7; 7 nucleotides match TRBD2. Sequencing used blood. This sequence was found in a man aged 40-49 years with Graves' hyperthyroidism that later progressed to Graves' ophthalmopathy. The CDR3 spells CASSESVGTNGRYEQYF. The CDR3 DNA sequence: TGTGCCAGCAGTGAATCGGTTGGGACTAATGGGCGCTACGAGCAGTACTTC.